The source of this TCR beta chain is a study of blood T cell repertoires in COVID-19. Between the trimmed V and J ends, which lost 7 bases and 4 bases, there was a span of 14 bases. In germline, CDR1 is LNHDA, CDR2 SQIVND (reference sequence). This CDR3 comprises 15 residues. In the source study's methods: Cell counts per sample came from amplifying reference gene primers. Assay: immunoSEQ multiplex PCR; the TCRdb copy retains only in-frame clones and omits some. That table is the source of V, J and clone size, and D and trimming were worked out from the DNA. Counted here are about 190,000 clones, more than 70% occurring once; the ten biggest clones make up 6.2%.

The TCR comes from a woman aged 40 to 55 who had recovered from COVID-19. This chain joins TRBV19 and TRBJ1-6; D is ambiguous. Sequencing was done on a sample of peripheral blood. The CDR3 sequence is CASNQDWEYNSPLHF. CDR3 coding DNA: TGTGCCAGTAATCAAGACTGGGAGTATAATTCACCCCTCCACTTT.